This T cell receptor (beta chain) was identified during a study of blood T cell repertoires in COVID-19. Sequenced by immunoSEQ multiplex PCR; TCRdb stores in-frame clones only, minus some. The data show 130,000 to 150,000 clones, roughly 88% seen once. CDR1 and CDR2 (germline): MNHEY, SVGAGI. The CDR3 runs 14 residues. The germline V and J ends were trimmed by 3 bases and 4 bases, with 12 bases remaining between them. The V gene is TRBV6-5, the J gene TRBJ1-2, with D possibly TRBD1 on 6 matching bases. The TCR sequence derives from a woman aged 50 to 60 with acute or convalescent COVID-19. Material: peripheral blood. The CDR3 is CASSYSRGTYGYTF. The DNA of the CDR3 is TGTGCCAGCAGTTATAGCAGGGGAACCTATGGCTACACCTTC.